This T cell receptor beta chain is from a study of CD8 T cells in Susac syndrome. FACS enriched CD8+ TEMRA cells, while bulk CD8+ and CD4+ were negatively isolated. The CDR3 totals 12 residues. V dropped 1 base and J dropped 5 bases, with 5 bases sitting between them. This clonotype came up a few times. Random hexamers were used to reverse transcribe 0.5 to 1 ug of RNA. By means of immunoSEQ multiplex PCR, TCR beta CDR3 spanning 54 Vbeta and 13 Jbeta underwent amplification. TCRdb processed the immunoSEQ multiplex PCR reads anew with MiXCR; each CDR3 protein has one entry. The sample lists roughly 150,000 distinct CDR3 sequences; around 93% were seen once.

Material: CD4+ T cells from PBMCs. V and J are TRBV12-3 or TRBV12-4 and TRBJ1-1; no clear D. The sequence was obtained from a human donor in good health. CDR3: CASSLVSTEAFF. CDR3 DNA sequence: TGTGCCAGCAGTTTAGTCTCGACTGAAGCTTTCTTT.